Listed here are 10 T cell receptor beta chains from one sample, sequenced in a study of blood T cell repertoires in COVID-19. Method: immunoSEQ multiplex PCR; TCRdb's copy keeps in-frame clones and lacks some. Of about 82,000 clones listed, around 83% are singletons. Sequenced sample: peripheral blood. The receptor set was obtained from a woman aged 60-70 years with acute or convalescent COVID-19.

The chain joins TRBV11-3 to TRBJ2-7; 9 bases fit TRBD1. The CDR3 has 14 amino acids. J lost 0 bases, V lost 6 bases, and 3 bases had no gene match. Germline V gives CDR1 SGHNT, CDR2 YENEEA. CDR3 in DNA: TGTGCCAGCAGGGCGACAGGGGGCTCCTACGAGCAGTACTTC. Translated, it gives CASRATGGSYEQYF.

This clone was detected a few times. This chain uses TRBV27 with TRBJ1-4, with TRBD1 matching 10 bases. Germline V gene sequence: CDR1 MNHEY, CDR2 SMNVEV (reference sequence). The J segment lost 6 bases and the V segment lost 6 bases, leaving 1 base of the junction unmatched. There are 13 residues in the CDR3. For the CDR3, the DNA is TGTGCCAGCAGCGGACAGGGGGATGAAAAACTGTTTTTT. Translating gives CASSGQGDEKLFF.

Remarks on this clone: Relative to the germline gene, one junction end is altered; a read error may explain this. The chain joins TRBV5-1 to TRBJ1-2; a weak D match, TRBD1 (6 bases). In germline, CDR1 is SGHRS, CDR2 YFSETQ. The length of the CDR3 is 12 residues. The CDR3 here is CASSLEQGTGHF. For the CDR3, the DNA is TGCGCCAGCAGCTTGGAGCAGGGGACGGGGCACTTC. The full variable domain, its missing parts supplied by reference TRBV5-1 and TRBJ1-2, is KAGVTQTPRYLIKTRGQQVTLSCSPISGHRSVSWYQQTPGQGLQFLFEYFSETQRNKGNFPGRFSGRQFSNSRSEMNVSTLELGDSALYLCASSLEQGTGHFGSGTRLTVV.

The chain is built from TRBV5-6 and TRBJ2-7, with 7 bases lining up with TRBD2. The germline V gene has CDR1 SGHDT and CDR2 YYEEEE. This CDR3 has 15 amino acids. Losses at the gene ends were 3 bases for V and 2 bases for J; bases not matched to a gene: 8. Written as DNA, the CDR3 is TGTGCCAGCAGCTGGATTAGCGGGCCCCCCTACGAGCAGTACTTC. It specifies CASSWISGPPYEQYF.

This chain joins TRBV28 and TRBJ2-7, with 8 bases matching TRBD2. This CDR3 has 14 residues. After removal of 5 bases from V and 4 bases from J, the junction contained 7 bases not matched to a gene. Germline values: CDR1 MDHEN, CDR2 SYDVKM. The CDR3 protein is CASSPGTRTYEQYF. CDR3 bases: TGTGCCAGCAGTCCCGGGACTAGGACATACGAGCAGTACTTC.

The chain combines TRBV12-3 or TRBV12-4 with TRBJ1-4; tentatively, D is TRBD1 (6 bases). CDR3 length: 12 residues. V dropped 6 bases and J dropped 7 bases, with 9 bases sitting between them. Here the CDR3 DNA reads TGTGCCAGCAGGGACAGAACTGAAAAACTGTTTTTT. It encodes CASRDRTEKLFF.

The chain recombines TRBV7-6 with TRBJ1-5; D not resolved. Germline CDR1 SGHVS, CDR2 FNYEAQ. The V end was cut by 5 bases, the J end by 1 base, with 6 bases between. CDR3 length equals 13 residues. CDR3 region: CASSPRSNQPQHF. The CDR3 bases are TGTGCCAGCAGCCCCAGAAGCAATCAGCCCCAGCATTTT.

The gene calls are TRBV5-1 and TRBJ2-3, with TRBD2 matching 11 bases. Germline trimming cut 4 bases from V and 4 bases from J; bases unmatched to any gene: 5. The CDR3 spans 15 residues. CDR1 and CDR2 (germline): SGHRS, YFSETQ. CDR3 residues: CASSLPLAGADTQYF. The CDR3 region has the DNA TGCGCCAGCAGCCTACCACTAGCGGGAGCAGATACGCAGTATTTT.

This chain connects TRBV19 to TRBJ1-6; D possibly corresponds to TRBD1 (6 bases). There are 15 residues in the CDR3. Germline CDR1 is LNHDA and CDR2 is SQIVND (reference sequence). V was shortened by 8 bases and J by 1 base, with 12 bases between the two germline ends. This CDR3 reads CASGGGESYNSPLHF. The CDR3 coding sequence is TGTGCCAGTGGAGGGGGGGAATCCTATAATTCACCCCTCCACTTT.

The V gene is TRBV28, the J gene TRBJ1-3; 7 nucleotides match TRBD1. Trimming removed 3 bases from V and 4 bases from J; junction bases left unmatched: 9. The CDR3 loop spans 16 amino acids. In germline, CDR1 is MDHEN, CDR2 SYDVKM. The CDR3 DNA reads TGTGCCAGCAGTTTGGCCGGAGGGGGCGACGGAAACACCATATATTTT. This gives the protein CASSLAGGGDGNTIYF. Together with reference TRBV28 and TRBJ1-3, the CDR3 gives the full variable domain: DVKVTQSSRYLVKRTGEKVFLECVQDMDHENMFWYRQDPGLGLRLIYFSYDVKMKEKGDIPEGYSVSREKKERFSLILESASTNQTSMYLCASSLAGGGDGNTIYFGEGSWLTVV.